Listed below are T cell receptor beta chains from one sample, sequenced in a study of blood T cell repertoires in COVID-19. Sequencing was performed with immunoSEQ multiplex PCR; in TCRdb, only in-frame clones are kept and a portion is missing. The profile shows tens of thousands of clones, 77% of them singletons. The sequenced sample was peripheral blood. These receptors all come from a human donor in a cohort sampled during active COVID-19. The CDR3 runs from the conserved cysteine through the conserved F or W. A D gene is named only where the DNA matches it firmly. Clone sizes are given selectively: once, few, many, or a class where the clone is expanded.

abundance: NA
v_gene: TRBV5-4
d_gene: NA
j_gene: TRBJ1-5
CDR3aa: CASSLSGQGNNQPQHF
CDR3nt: TGTGCCAGCAGCTTGAGTGGTCAGGGCAACAATCAGCCCCAGCATTTT

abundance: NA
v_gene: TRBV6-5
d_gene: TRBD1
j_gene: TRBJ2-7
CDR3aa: CASRSTGGTEQYF
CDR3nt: TGTGCCAGCAGGTCTACAGGGGGGACGGAGCAGTACTTC

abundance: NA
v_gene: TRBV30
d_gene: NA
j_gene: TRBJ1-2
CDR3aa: CAWRLGRGYGYTF
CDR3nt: TGTGCCTGGAGATTGGGGAGGGGCTATGGCTACACCTTC

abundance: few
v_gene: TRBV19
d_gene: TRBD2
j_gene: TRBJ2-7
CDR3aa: CASSSHPGLAGGHSYEQYF
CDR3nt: TGTGCCAGTAGTAGCCACCCGGGACTAGCGGGGGGACACTCCTACGAGCAGTACTTC

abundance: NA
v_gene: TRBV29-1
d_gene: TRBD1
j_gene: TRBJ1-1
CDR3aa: CSVERTGGRNTEAFF
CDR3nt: TGCAGCGTTGAGAGGACAGGGGGCCGGAACACTGAAGCTTTCTTT

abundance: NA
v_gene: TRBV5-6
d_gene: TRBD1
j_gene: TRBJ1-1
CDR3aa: CASSGGTAPNTEAFF
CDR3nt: TGTGCCAGCAGCGGGGGGACAGCCCCGAACACTGAAGCTTTCTTT

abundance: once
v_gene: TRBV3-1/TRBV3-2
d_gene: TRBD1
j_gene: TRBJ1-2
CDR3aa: CASSQDPGGRGYTF
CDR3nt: TGTGCCAGCAGCCAAGACCCAGGGGGTCGTGGCTACACCTTC

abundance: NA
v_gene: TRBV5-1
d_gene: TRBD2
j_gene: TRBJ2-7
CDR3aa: CASSATSGTYYEQYF
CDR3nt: TGCGCCAGCAGCGCCACTAGCGGAACGTACTACGAGCAGTACTTC

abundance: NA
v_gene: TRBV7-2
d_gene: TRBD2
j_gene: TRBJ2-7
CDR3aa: CASNGERGYEQYF
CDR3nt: TGTGCCAGCAACGGGGAGCGGGGCTACGAGCAGTACTTC

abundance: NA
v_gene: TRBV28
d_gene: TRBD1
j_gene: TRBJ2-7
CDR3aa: CASSSIGTGIHEQYF
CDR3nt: TGTGCCAGCAGTTCCATCGGGACAGGGATTCACGAGCAGTACTTC

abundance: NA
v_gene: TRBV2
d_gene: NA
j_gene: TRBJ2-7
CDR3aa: CASTRTDYEQYF
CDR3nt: TGTGCCAGCACCAGGACAGACTACGAGCAGTACTTC

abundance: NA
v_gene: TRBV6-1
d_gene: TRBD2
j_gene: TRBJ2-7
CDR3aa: CASSESLAAPYEQYF
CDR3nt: TGTGCCAGCAGTGAAAGCCTAGCGGCGCCTTACGAGCAGTACTTC

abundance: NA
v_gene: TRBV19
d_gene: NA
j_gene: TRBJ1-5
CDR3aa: CASSTSGLNQPQHF
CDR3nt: TGTGCCAGTAGTACATCAGGGCTGAATCAGCCCCAGCATTTT